This TCR beta chain is drawn from a study of shared clonotypes between healthy human individuals. Deletions cut 0 bases from V and 11 bases from J, with 17 bases between. CDR1 is SGHRS, CDR2 YFSETQ, per germline. This CDR3 has 14 residues. This clone showed up just once. Sequencing was performed with immunoSEQ multiplex PCR; in TCRdb, only in-frame clones are kept and a portion is missing. The sample records around 2.5 million clones, approximately 93% being singletons. This clonotype was obtained from a man younger than 30 in good health. Some clones in this sample may be carry-over from other donors' samples. V and J are TRBV5-1 and TRBJ1-2, with D maybe TRBD1 (5 bases). Sequenced input: naive CD4+ T cells from PBMCs. Stated subset: CD45RA+ positively selected. CDR3 bases: TGCGCCAGCAGCTTGGAAACGGGGCTCTTTGGTTACACCTTC. Protein product: CASSLETGLFGYTF.